Each of the 4 T cell receptor beta chains below was sequenced from the same sample in a study of shared clonotypes between healthy human individuals. The data were produced by immunoSEQ multiplex PCR, yet TCRdb's version contains in-frame clones alone and is incomplete. This sample has millions of clones, with over 85% found just once. Positively selected for CCR7, the CD45RO-negative cells used as naive CD8 cells excluded terminally differentiated effector memory CD45RA+ cells. The sequencing sample was made of naive CD8+ T cells sorted from blood. These TCRs come from a man aged 18-30 years in good health.

The J gene is TRBJ2-5, the V gene TRBV27, with TRBD2 identical over 11 bases. The CDR3 has 15 amino acids. V lost 8 bases to trimming and J lost 0 bases; unmatched junction nucleotides: 5. CDR1 MNHEY and CDR2 SMNVEV come from the germline V gene (reference sequence). Here the CDR3 reads CASALTSGDQETQYF. The CDR3 bases are TGTGCCAGCGCCTTGACTAGCGGGGACCAAGAGACCCAGTACTTC.

This clone was observed a few times. The chain carries TRBV10-3 and TRBJ2-2, with 7 nucleotides matching TRBD2. The germline V gene has CDR1 ENHRY and CDR2 SYGVKD. This CDR3 comprises 15 residues. With V trimmed by 3 bases and J by 3 bases, 4 bases remained unmatched. CDR3 sequence reads: CAISEVGLHTGELFF. The CDR3 coding sequence is TGTGCCATCAGTGAAGTGGGACTACACACCGGGGAGCTGTTTTTT.

This clone was observed a handful of times. V usage is TRBV7-9 and J usage is TRBJ1-4, with D possibly matching TRBD1 (5 bases). This CDR3 is built from 17 residues. The germline V gene has CDR1 SEHNR and CDR2 FQNEAQ (reference sequence). V was shortened by 5 bases and J by 5 bases, with 21 bases between the two germline ends. The CDR3 DNA sequence: TGTGCCAGCAGCGTAGGGGTAATTGTGGACATCAATGAAAAACTGTTTTTT. It encodes CASSVGVIVDINEKLFF.

The V and J genes are TRBV5-4 and TRBJ2-4; no clear D gene. The CDR3 is made up of 13 amino acids. V lost 1 base and J 5 bases, leaving 7 bases between the germline ends. The germline gives CDR1 SGHNT, CDR2 YYREEE (reference sequence). The CDR3 loop is CASSLRAENIQYF. The CDR3 DNA follows: TGTGCCAGCAGCTTGAGGGCAGAAAACATTCAGTACTTC.